The clone carrying this TCR beta chain has ten or more counts. Per the germline V gene, CDR1 is LGHDT and CDR2 is YNNKEL (reference sequence). With 6 bases clipped from V and 4 bases from J, the junction kept 11 bases outside the gene matches. CDR3 size: 15 residues. The investigators amplified TCR beta CDR3 regions from RNA transcripts. The study used the HTBI primer set for a first-round RT-PCR of the TCR CDR3. TCRdb re-analysed the multiplex PCR reads in MiXCR, keeping a single row per CDR3 protein. This sample has fewer than 900,000 distinct CDR3 sequences, with 18% found just once. The sample comes from a study of T cells in Graves' hyperthyroidism and ophthalmopathy.

The genes are TRBV3-1 and TRBJ2-7, with 8 bases that match TRBD1. Sample: blood. This clonotype originated in a woman aged 50 to 60 with Graves' hyperthyroidism that later progressed to Graves' ophthalmopathy. CDR3 region: CASRSNSGQVYEQYF. The CDR3 DNA sequence: TGTGCCAGCAGGTCCAATTCGGGACAGGTATACGAGCAGTACTTC.